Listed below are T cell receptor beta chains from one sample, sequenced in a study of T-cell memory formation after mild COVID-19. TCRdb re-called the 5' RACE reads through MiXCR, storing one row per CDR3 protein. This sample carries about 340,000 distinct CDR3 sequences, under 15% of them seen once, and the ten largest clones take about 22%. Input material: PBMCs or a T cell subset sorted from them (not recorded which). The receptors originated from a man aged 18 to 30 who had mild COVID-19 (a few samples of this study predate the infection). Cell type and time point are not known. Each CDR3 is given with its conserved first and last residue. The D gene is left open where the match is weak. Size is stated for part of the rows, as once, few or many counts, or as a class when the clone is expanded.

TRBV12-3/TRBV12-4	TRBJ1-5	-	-	CASSYGGYQPQHF	TGTGCCAGCAGTTACGGGGGGTACCAGCCCCAGCATTTT
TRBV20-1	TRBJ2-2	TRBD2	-	CSAREQRGVGELFF	TGCAGTGCTAGAGAACAGCGGGGGGTCGGGGAGCTGTTTTTT
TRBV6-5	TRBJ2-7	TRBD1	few	CASSSRTGTLGQYF	TGTGCCAGCAGTTCGCGGACAGGGACCCTAGGGCAGTACTTC
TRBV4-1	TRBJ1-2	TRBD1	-	CASNKPGQEYGYTF	TGCGCCAGCAACAAACCGGGACAGGAATATGGCTACACCTTC
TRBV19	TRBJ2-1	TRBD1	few	CASSPRTGRGNEQFF	TGTGCCAGTAGCCCAAGGACAGGTCGTGGCAATGAGCAGTTCTTC
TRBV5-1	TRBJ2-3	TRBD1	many	CASSLGTGSDTQYF	TGCGCCAGCAGCTTGGGGACAGGGTCAGATACGCAGTATTTT
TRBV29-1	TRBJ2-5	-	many	CSVEIAGRQETQYF	TGCAGCGTTGAAATCGCGGGGCGCCAAGAGACCCAGTACTTC
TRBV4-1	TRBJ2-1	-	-	CASSQDLSDEQFF	TGCGCCAGCAGCCAAGATCTCTCTGATGAGCAGTTCTTC
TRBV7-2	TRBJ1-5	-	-	CASSSSRTHRPQHF	TGTGCCAGCAGCTCTAGCCGGACCCATCGGCCCCAGCATTTT
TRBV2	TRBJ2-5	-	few	CASLFTESQYF	TGTGCCAGTCTTTTTACGGAATCCCAGTACTTC
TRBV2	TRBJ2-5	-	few	CASSGYWEETQYF	TGTGCCAGCAGTGGGTACTGGGAGGAGACCCAGTACTTC
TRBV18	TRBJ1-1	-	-	CASPKGGLGAFF	TGTGCCAGCCCTAAGGGGGGTCTTGGAGCTTTCTTT
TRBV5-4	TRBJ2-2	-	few	CASSTPVVNTGELFF	TGTGCCAGCAGTACCCCAGTAGTCAACACCGGGGAGCTGTTTTTT
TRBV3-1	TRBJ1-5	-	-	CASSQGPWQPQHF	TGTGCCAGCAGCCAAGGTCCCTGGCAGCCCCAGCATTTT
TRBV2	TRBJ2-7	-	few	CAGGTILSYEQYF	TGTGCCGGGGGGACAATCCTCTCCTACGAGCAGTACTTC
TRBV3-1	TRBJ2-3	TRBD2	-	CASSPGISGVSTDTQYF	TGTGCCAGCAGCCCTGGCATCAGCGGGGTGAGCACAGATACGCAGTATTTT
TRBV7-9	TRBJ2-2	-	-	CASSLAPRLDTGELFF	TGTGCCAGCAGCTTAGCGCCCCGTTTGGACACCGGGGAGCTGTTTTTT